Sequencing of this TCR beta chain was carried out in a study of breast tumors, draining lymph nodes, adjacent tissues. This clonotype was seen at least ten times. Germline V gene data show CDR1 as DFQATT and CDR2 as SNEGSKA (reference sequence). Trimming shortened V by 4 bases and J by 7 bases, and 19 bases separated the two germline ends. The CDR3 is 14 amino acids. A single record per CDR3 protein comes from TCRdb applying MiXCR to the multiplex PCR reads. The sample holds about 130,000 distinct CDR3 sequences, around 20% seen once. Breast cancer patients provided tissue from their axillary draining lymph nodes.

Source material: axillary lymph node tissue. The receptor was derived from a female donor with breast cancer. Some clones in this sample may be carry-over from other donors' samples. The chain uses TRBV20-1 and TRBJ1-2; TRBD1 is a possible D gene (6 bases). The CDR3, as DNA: TGCAGTGCTACCTCGGGAAGGGGGGAGATTGGCTACACCTTC. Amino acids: CSATSGRGEIGYTF.